This T cell receptor beta chain was identified in a study of T cells after yellow fever vaccination. Making TCR cDNA involved 5'RACE template switching, which added UMIs and a universal primer site. From the 5' RACE reads, TCRdb called clonotypes with MiXCR, one entry per CDR3 protein. This table has 620,000 or so distinct CDR3 sequences, around 16% appearing once. Broader study findings: Clones that expanded after primary vaccination mostly reappeared after the booster (96% CD4, approximately 87% CD8). The secondary response showed a weaker magnitude and a faster peak, day 5 versus 15. Clonotypes shared by both compartments, CD4 and CD8, made up a small share.

Germline loops: CDR1 WSHSY, CDR2 SAAADI. V shed 8 bases, J shed 2 bases, and the junction held 10 bases outside the gene matches. There are 15 residues in the CDR3. This clonotype was found a few times. What it binds is not known. The clonotype comes from a man aged 18-30 years who received the YFV17D yellow fever vaccine. The chain recombines TRBV10-2 with TRBJ2-3; 7 nucleotides align to TRBD2. This specimen consisted of PBMCs, obtained 4 to 6 days after the first yellow fever vaccination. This CDR3 reads CASRRTRGLTDTQYF. For the CDR3, the DNA is TGCGCCAGCCGCCGGACTAGAGGCCTCACAGATACGCAGTATTTT.